Listed below are T cell receptor beta chains from one sample, sequenced in a study of quantifying T cell responses using KT2 cells. A single record per CDR3 protein comes from TCRdb applying MiXCR to the UMI-ligation and nested PCR reads. The table has fewer than 50,000 distinct CDR3 sequences, 11% seen once; the top ten hold less than 11%. The sequenced sample was PBMCs spiked with cells of the T cell clone KT2. The source of these receptors is a human donor. Both conserved end residues are part of each CDR3. The order of the fields is CDR3 protein, CDR3 DNA, D gene, V gene, clone size, J gene. A D gene is named only where the DNA matches it firmly. Size is stated for part of the rows, as once, few or many counts, or as a class when the clone is expanded.

CDR3aa: CATSRDRRQFSGANVLTF
CDR3nt: TGTGCCACCAGCAGAGATCGGAGGCAGTTCTCTGGGGCCAACGTCCTGACTTTC
d_gene: NA
v_gene: TRBV15
abundance: few
j_gene: TRBJ2-6

CDR3aa: CSVRPGTGGSEKLFF
CDR3nt: TGCAGCGTGAGGCCCGGGACAGGGGGGAGTGAAAAACTGTTTTTT
d_gene: TRBD1
v_gene: TRBV29-1
abundance: many
j_gene: TRBJ1-4

CDR3aa: CASRLRESNTEAFF
CDR3nt: TGTGCCAGCAGGCTTCGGGAGTCGAACACTGAAGCTTTCTTT
d_gene: NA
v_gene: TRBV6-5
abundance: NA
j_gene: TRBJ1-1

CDR3aa: CASGQGSANEQYF
CDR3nt: TGTGCCAGCGGCCAAGGATCGGCGAACGAGCAGTACTTC
d_gene: NA
v_gene: TRBV27
abundance: NA
j_gene: TRBJ2-7

CDR3aa: CSAHSGLVGEQFF
CDR3nt: TGCAGTGCTCATTCAGGACTAGTTGGTGAGCAGTTCTTC
d_gene: TRBD2
v_gene: TRBV20-1
abundance: NA
j_gene: TRBJ2-1

CDR3aa: CASSLGSGANVLTF
CDR3nt: TGTGCCAGCAGCTTAGGGTCTGGGGCCAACGTCCTGACTTTC
d_gene: NA
v_gene: TRBV5-4
abundance: few
j_gene: TRBJ2-6

CDR3aa: CATRSGGGETQYF
CDR3nt: TGTGCCACCAGGTCAGGGGGCGGAGAGACCCAGTACTTC
d_gene: TRBD1
v_gene: TRBV15
abundance: few
j_gene: TRBJ2-5

CDR3aa: CATQEWTSGTDTQYF
CDR3nt: TGTGCCACCCAAGAGTGGACTAGCGGCACAGATACGCAGTATTTT
d_gene: TRBD2
v_gene: TRBV27
abundance: many
j_gene: TRBJ2-3

CDR3aa: CASSTGVWGAEAFF
CDR3nt: TGTGCCAGCAGTACAGGGGTCTGGGGAGCTGAAGCTTTCTTT
d_gene: TRBD1
v_gene: TRBV5-5
abundance: few
j_gene: TRBJ1-1

CDR3aa: CASSPGITRDQGTEAFF
CDR3nt: TGTGCCAGCAGCCCCGGGATTACCCGCGATCAGGGCACTGAAGCTTTCTTT
d_gene: NA
v_gene: TRBV7-9
abundance: few
j_gene: TRBJ1-1

CDR3aa: CASSRQARGTAFF
CDR3nt: TGTGCCAGCAGCAGACAGGCCCGAGGTACGGCTTTCTTT
d_gene: NA
v_gene: TRBV6-2/TRBV6-3
abundance: few
j_gene: TRBJ1-1